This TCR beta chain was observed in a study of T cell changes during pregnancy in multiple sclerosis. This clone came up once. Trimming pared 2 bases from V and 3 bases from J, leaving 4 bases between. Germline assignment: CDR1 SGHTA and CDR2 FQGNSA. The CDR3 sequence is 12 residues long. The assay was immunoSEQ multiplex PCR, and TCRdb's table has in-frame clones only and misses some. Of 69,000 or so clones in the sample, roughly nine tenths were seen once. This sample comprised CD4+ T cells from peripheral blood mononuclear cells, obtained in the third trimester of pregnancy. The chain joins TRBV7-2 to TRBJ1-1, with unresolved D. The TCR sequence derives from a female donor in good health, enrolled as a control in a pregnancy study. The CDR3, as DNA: TGTGCCAGCAGCTTATATCACACTGAAGCTTTCTTT. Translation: CASSLYHTEAFF.